The 8 T cell receptor beta chains listed next were all sequenced from one sample in a study of blood T cell repertoires in COVID-19. Clones were sequenced by immunoSEQ multiplex PCR, and TCRdb holds only the in-frame ones, with some missing. The sample yields about 240,000 clones, approximately 83% seen once. What was sequenced was peripheral blood. Receptors originate from a woman in her 30s who had recovered from COVID-19.

This rearrangement joins TRBV5-1 to TRBJ1-1, with D perhaps matching TRBD1 (6 bases). The CDR3 covers 16 residues. Germline CDR1 reads SGHRS; CDR2 reads YFSETQ. Trimming pared 4 bases from V and 5 bases from J, leaving 21 bases between. CDR3 residues: CASSPTPGQLGTEAFF. CDR3 sequence (DNA): TGCGCCAGCAGCCCAACCCCGGGACAACTTGGGACTGAAGCTTTCTTT. Full variable domain (missing parts from reference TRBV5-1 and TRBJ1-1): KAGVTQTPRYLIKTRGQQVTLSCSPISGHRSVSWYQQTPGQGLQFLFEYFSETQRNKGNFPGRFSGRQFSNSRSEMNVSTLELGDSALYLCASSPTPGQLGTEAFFGQGTRLTVV.

The chain links TRBV5-1 to TRBJ2-5; the D gene is possibly TRBD1 (5 bases). Germline values: CDR1 SGHRS, CDR2 YFSETQ. V was clipped by 1 base and J by 4 bases, with 14 bases between them. This CDR3 has 15 amino acids. DNA for the CDR3: TGCGCCAGCAGCTTGATGGACACCCAGGGAGAGACCCAGTACTTC. Protein product: CASSLMDTQGETQYF. Based on the CDR3 plus reference TRBV5-1 and TRBJ2-5, the full variable domain is KAGVTQTPRYLIKTRGQQVTLSCSPISGHRSVSWYQQTPGQGLQFLFEYFSETQRNKGNFPGRFSGRQFSNSRSEMNVSTLELGDSALYLCASSLMDTQGETQYFGPGTRLLVL.

This chain connects TRBV5-4 to TRBJ2-6; D not certain. CDR3 length equals 16 residues. Trimming removed 7 bases at V and 2 bases at J, with 16 bases between. Germline values: CDR1 SGHNT, CDR2 YYREEE (reference sequence). In DNA, the CDR3 is TGTGCCAGCGCCCCATGGGTGAGGACTGGGGCCAACGTCCTGACTTTC. Protein product: CASAPWVRTGANVLTF.

The V call is TRBV4-1, the J call TRBJ2-1; TRBD2 aligns across 8 bases. CDR3 length: 16 amino acids. Trimming cost V 5 bases and J 0 bases; bases outside gene matches: 6. Germline CDR1 and CDR2: MGHRA and YSYEKL. CDR3 region: CASSSGGGSSYNEQFF. The CDR3 DNA reads as TGCGCCAGCAGCTCAGGCGGGGGGAGCTCCTACAATGAGCAGTTCTTC.

This clone came up once. The DNA for the CDR3 is TGTGCCAGCAGCCTCAGGGGGGCGTTTAGCACAGATACGCAGTATTTT. Encoded protein: CASSLRGAFSTDTQYF. This chain links TRBV7-3 with TRBJ2-3; perhaps TRBD1 as D (7 bases). The CDR3 loop spans 16 amino acids. Germline V gene sequence: CDR1 SGHTA, CDR2 FQGTGA. Trimming shortened V by 5 bases and J by 0 bases, and 15 bases separated the two germline ends.

V gene TRBV4-1 combines with J gene TRBJ2-1; D may be TRBD2 (5 bases). V was pared by 4 bases and J by 5 bases, with 9 bases between. CDR1 is MGHRA, CDR2 YSYEKL, per germline. The CDR3 extends over 13 amino acids. CDR3 sequence reads: CASSPDYHNEQFF. The CDR3 nucleotides are TGCGCCAGCAGCCCTGACTACCACAATGAGCAGTTCTTC.

The gene calls are TRBV4-2 and TRBJ2-7; 8 bases are a match to TRBD2. V shed 0 bases, J shed 0 bases, and the junction held 7 bases outside the gene matches. The CDR3 has 17 residues. Germline-derived CDR1 and CDR2 are LGHNA and YNFKEQ. The chain's CDR3 is CASSQDSTLAGSYEQYF. The CDR3 nucleotides are TGTGCCAGCAGCCAAGACTCTACGCTAGCGGGCTCCTACGAGCAGTACTTC.

As to this clone: The germline gene is not matched at one end of the junction; a read error may be the cause. The chain uses TRBV2 and TRBJ1-2, with 8 nucleotides matching TRBD1. CDR1 and CDR2 (germline): SNHLY, FYNNEI. The CDR3 has 14 residues. This chain's CDR3 is CASTEDRGGYGYTF. In DNA, the CDR3 is TGTGCCAGCACTGAAGACAGGGGCGGCTATGGCTACACCTTC.